The clone carrying this TCR beta chain was counted once. Its specificity is unknown. The treatment denotes: oral pan-JAK inhibitor, 5-10 mg twice daily. This sample stems from a study of CD8+ T cells in alopecia areata. Investigators isolated RNA and reverse transcribed it into cDNA to act as the sequencing template. The repertoire was sequenced with immunoSEQ multiplex PCR; TCRdb's copy has only in-frame clones and lacks some. This sample has about 220,000 clones, with about 58% found just once. Trimming took 4 bases from V and 1 from J, leaving 14 bases between them. Germline CDR1 SQVTM, CDR2 ANQGSEA. The CDR3 contains 14 residues. The study's findings and limits: Scalp clonality and expanded CD8+ clones among the top 100 fell significantly with tofacitinib.

The receptor was isolated from a human donor with alopecia areata. Sequenced material: CD4+ T cells sorted from blood, taken at week 4, from a patient treated with tofacitinib. V gene TRBV29-1 combines with J gene TRBJ2-7, with D uncertain. The CDR3 DNA sequence: TGCAGCGTTGGGGTGGACGGTAATTCCTACGAGCAGTACTTC. Its translation: CSVGVDGNSYEQYF.